The rows below give T cell receptor beta chains drawn from one sample of a study of neurological immune-mediated disorders. TCRdb re-analysed the 5' RACE reads in MiXCR, keeping a single row per CDR3 protein. The sample gives some 86,000 distinct CDR3 sequences, around 2.6% of which show up once; around 1.1% is in the top ten. Sequencing used PBMCs. These TCRs come from a woman in her thirties with multiple sclerosis. CDR3s include the opening cysteine and the closing phenylalanine or tryptophan.

J gene | V gene | CDR3 protein
TRBJ2-3 | TRBV27 | CASSLPGGLDTQYF
TRBJ1-4 | TRBV20-1 | CSARSRGRAVVF
TRBJ2-7 | TRBV20-1 | CSAGGQDYEQYF
TRBJ2-5 | TRBV5-1 | CASSPGLAGVETQYF
TRBJ2-7 | TRBV4-3 | CASSQGEGTTYEQYF
TRBJ2-1 | TRBV19 | CASREAGASSYNEQFF
TRBJ2-7 | TRBV7-9 | CASSFDVGTIYEQYF
TRBJ2-5 | TRBV12-3/TRBV12-4 | CASSSLANQETQYF
TRBJ2-3 | TRBV27 | CASSFYTPDTQYF
TRBJ2-2 | TRBV5-1 | CASSSGPGGVSTGELFF
TRBJ1-2 | TRBV5-1 | CASSLRGTGGYNYGYTF
TRBJ2-6 | TRBV27 | CASSWVGGGANVLTF
TRBJ1-5 | TRBV20-1 | CSARDTHQPQHF
TRBJ2-7 | TRBV6-5 | CASRPTERESGEQYF
TRBJ1-2 | TRBV5-1 | CASSPPGTGGIYGYTF
TRBJ1-1 | TRBV6-6 | CASSYSAGGHTEAFF
TRBJ1-1 | TRBV6-1 | CASSTLGAEYLTEAFF
TRBJ1-2 | TRBV7-9 | CASSLQGGHGYTF
TRBJ1-2 | TRBV12-3/TRBV12-4 | CASSPIGIGHGYTF
TRBJ2-1 | TRBV9 | CASSVGISGSFASEQFF
TRBJ2-7 | TRBV6-6 | CASSYSILVYEQYF
TRBJ1-1 | TRBV11-2 | CASSFPGAGSNTEAFF
TRBJ2-1 | TRBV24-1 | CATRGTGLAGGQFF
TRBJ2-2 | TRBV28 | CASRTGGGTGELFF
TRBJ2-7 | TRBV27 | CASSSTPGLSYEQYF
TRBJ2-3 | TRBV5-5 | CASSLVPAGYTDTQYF
TRBJ2-7 | TRBV5-6 | CASSSGRAGESGEQYF
TRBJ1-2 | TRBV19 | CASSPQGPGYTF
TRBJ2-1 | TRBV20-1 | CSARDGPYEQFF
TRBJ2-5 | TRBV7-3 | CASSFTGFGETQYF
TRBJ1-5 | TRBV20-1 | CSARDRARRGQPQHF
TRBJ1-1 | TRBV20-1 | CSARDLRGQPNTEAFF
TRBJ2-7 | TRBV20-1 | CSARSTSGFYEQYF
TRBJ1-5 | TRBV7-8 | CASSLVTRFGNQPQHF
TRBJ2-1 | TRBV29-1 | CSATVGRYEQFF
TRBJ2-1 | TRBV7-2 | CASSFVAGEYNEQFF
TRBJ2-3 | TRBV18 | CASSPLLTSGRTDTQYF
TRBJ1-1 | TRBV20-1 | CSARDGYRDPPMNTEAFF
TRBJ2-7 | TRBV7-2 | CASSSDPSPSEQYF
TRBJ2-2 | TRBV20-1 | CSARGPAFGANTGELFF
TRBJ2-7 | TRBV20-1 | CSAIPPGQGGYEQYF
TRBJ2-7 | TRBV5-1 | CASSWGTSGYYEQYF
TRBJ2-2 | TRBV5-1 | CASSLSTGGGTGELFF
TRBJ2-4 | TRBV5-6 | CASSGARDIQYF
TRBJ2-7 | TRBV5-1 | CASRLSDNTYEQYF
TRBJ2-7 | TRBV5-1 | CASSFFRSSYEQYF
TRBJ2-3 | TRBV29-1 | CSVVAGASTQYF
TRBJ1-5 | TRBV20-1 | CSARAGGKQPQHF
TRBJ2-5 | TRBV29-1 | CSAGRPGGQETQYF
TRBJ2-1 | TRBV20-1 | CSARGPREQFF
TRBJ1-1 | TRBV19 | CDSSRPGQGSFF
TRBJ2-3 | TRBV28 | CASSPQLAGAADTQYF
TRBJ2-3 | TRBV5-1 | CASSLVIAGLLADTQYF
TRBJ1-1 | TRBV20-1 | CSAGHANTEAFF
TRBJ2-1 | TRBV27 | CASYPQGGYNEQFF